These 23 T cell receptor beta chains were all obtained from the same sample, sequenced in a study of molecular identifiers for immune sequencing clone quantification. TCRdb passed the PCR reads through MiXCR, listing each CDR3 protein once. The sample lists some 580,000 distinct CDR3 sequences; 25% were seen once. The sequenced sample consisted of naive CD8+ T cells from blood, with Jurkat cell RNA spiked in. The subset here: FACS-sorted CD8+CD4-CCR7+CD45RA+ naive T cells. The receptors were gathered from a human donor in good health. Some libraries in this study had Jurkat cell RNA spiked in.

CDR3 DNA sequence: TGCGCCAGCAGCCAAGAATGGGGCGGTACAGTCGAGCAGTACTTC. Translation gives CASSQEWGGTVEQYF. J is TRBJ2-7 and V is TRBV4-3, with TRBD1 as a possible D gene (5 bases). Deletions cut 0 bases from V and 6 bases from J, with 15 bases between. The CDR3 loop spans 15 amino acids. Germline V CDR1 and CDR2: LGHNA, YSLEER.

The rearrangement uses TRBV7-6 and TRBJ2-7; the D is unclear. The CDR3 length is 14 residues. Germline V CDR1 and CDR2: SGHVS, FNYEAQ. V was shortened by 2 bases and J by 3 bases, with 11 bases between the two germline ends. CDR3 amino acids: CASSLNGPGYEQYF. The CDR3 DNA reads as TGTGCCAGCAGCTTAAACGGACCCGGCTACGAGCAGTACTTC.

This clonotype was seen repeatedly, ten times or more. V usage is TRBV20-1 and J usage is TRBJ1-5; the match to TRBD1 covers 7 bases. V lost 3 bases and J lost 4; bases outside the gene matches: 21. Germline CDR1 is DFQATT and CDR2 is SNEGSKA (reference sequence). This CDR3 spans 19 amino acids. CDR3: CSASHRGSQYPLRNQPQHF. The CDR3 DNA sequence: TGCAGTGCTAGCCACAGGGGATCCCAGTACCCATTAAGGAATCAGCCCCAGCATTTT.

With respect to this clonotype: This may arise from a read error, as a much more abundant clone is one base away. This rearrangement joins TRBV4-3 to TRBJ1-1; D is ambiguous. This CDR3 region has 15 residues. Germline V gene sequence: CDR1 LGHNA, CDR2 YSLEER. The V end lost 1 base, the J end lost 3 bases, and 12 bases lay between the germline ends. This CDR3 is CASSQGKTLHTEAFF. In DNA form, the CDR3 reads TGCGCCAGCAGCCAAGGAAAGACCCTGCACACTGAAGCTTTCTTT.

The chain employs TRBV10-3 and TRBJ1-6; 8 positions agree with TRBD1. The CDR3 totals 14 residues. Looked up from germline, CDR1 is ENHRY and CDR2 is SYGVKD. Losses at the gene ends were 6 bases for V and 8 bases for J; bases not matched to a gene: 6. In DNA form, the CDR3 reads TGTGCCATCAGCGATACAGGGGGTGATTCACCCCTCCACTTT. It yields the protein CAISDTGGDSPLHF.

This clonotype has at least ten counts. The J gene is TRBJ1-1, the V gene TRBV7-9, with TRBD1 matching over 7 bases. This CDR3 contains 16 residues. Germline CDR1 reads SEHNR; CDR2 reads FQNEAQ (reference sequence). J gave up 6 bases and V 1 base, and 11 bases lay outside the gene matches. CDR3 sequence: CASSLVVVGTVAEAFF. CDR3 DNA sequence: TGTGCCAGCAGCTTAGTTGTAGTGGGGACAGTTGCTGAAGCTTTCTTT.

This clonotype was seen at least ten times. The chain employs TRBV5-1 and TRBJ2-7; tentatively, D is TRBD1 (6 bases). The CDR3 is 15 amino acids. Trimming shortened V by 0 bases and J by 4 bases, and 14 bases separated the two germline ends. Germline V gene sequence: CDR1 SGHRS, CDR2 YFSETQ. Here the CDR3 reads CASSLGQGTQYEQYF. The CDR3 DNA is TGCGCCAGCAGCTTGGGGCAGGGGACCCAATACGAGCAGTACTTC.

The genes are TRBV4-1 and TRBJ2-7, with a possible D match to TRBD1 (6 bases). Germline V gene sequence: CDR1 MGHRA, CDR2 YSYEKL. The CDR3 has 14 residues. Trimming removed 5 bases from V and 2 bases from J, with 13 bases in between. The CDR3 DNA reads TGCGCCAGCAGCGTTGAACAGGGTGCCTACGAGCAGTACTTC. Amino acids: CASSVEQGAYEQYF.

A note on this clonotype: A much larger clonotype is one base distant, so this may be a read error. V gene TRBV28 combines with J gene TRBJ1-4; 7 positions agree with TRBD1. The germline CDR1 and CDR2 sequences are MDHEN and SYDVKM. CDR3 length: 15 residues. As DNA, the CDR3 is TGTACCAGCAGCTGGAGGGGGCCAAACCGTGAAAAACTGTTTTTT. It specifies CTSSWRGPNREKLFF.

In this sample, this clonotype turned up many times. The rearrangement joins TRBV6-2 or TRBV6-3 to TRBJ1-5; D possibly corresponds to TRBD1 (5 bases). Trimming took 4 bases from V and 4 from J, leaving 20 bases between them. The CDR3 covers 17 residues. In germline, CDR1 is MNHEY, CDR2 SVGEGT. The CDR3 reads CASSLRLEGRENQPQHF. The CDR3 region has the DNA TGTGCCAGCAGTTTACGCCTTGAGGGACGGGAAAATCAGCCCCAGCATTTT.

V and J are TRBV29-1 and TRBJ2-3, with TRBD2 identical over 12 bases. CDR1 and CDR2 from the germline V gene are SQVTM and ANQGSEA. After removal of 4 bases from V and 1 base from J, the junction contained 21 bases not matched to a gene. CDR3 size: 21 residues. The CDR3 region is CSVGGVVGLAGPPQGTDTQYF. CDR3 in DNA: TGCAGCGTTGGGGGAGTCGTTGGACTAGCGGGACCACCCCAGGGCACAGATACGCAGTATTTT.

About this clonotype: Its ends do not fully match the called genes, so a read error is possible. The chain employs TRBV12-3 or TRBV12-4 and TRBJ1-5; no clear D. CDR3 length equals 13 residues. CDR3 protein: CASSLIPYQSQHF. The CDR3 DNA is TGTGCCAGCAGTTTAATACCTTATCAGTCCCAGCATTTT.

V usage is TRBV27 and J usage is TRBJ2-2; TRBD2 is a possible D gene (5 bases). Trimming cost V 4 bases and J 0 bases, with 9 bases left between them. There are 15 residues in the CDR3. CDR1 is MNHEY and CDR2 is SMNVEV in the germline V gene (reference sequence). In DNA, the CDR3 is TGTGCCAGCAGTTACGTACTAGCGAACACCGGGGAGCTGTTTTTT. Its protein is CASSYVLANTGELFF.

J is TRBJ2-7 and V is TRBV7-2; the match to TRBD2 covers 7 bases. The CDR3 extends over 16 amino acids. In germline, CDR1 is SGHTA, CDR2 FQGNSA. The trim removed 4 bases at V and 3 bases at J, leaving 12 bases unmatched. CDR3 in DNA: TGTGCCAGCAGCTCCTACCCACTAGCGCCAATCTACGAGCAGTACTTC. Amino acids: CASSSYPLAPIYEQYF. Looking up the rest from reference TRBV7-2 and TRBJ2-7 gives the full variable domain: GAGVSQSPSNKVTEKGKDVELRCDPISGHTALYWYRQSLGQGLEFLIYFQGNSAPDKSGLPSDRFSAERTGGSVSTLTIQRTQQEDSAVYLCASSSYPLAPIYEQYFGPGTRLTVT.

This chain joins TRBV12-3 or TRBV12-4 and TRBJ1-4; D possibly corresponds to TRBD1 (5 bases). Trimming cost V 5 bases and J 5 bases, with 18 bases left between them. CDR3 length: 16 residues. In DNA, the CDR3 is TGTGCCAGCAGTGGGGTCGGCGGGGCGCAAAATGAAAAACTGTTTTTT. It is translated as CASSGVGGAQNEKLFF.

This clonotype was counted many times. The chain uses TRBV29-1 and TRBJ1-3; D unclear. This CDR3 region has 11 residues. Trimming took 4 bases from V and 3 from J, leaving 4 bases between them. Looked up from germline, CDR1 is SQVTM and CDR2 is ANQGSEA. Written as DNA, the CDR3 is TGCAGCGTTGGAGTTGGAAACACCATATATTTT. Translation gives CSVGVGNTIYF.

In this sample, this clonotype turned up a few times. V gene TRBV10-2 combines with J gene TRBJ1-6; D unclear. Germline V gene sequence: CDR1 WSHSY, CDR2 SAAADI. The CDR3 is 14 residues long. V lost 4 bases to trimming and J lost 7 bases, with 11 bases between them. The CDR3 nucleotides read TGCGCCAGCAGTGCGGGCGGGTTGAATTCACCCCTCCACTTT. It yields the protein CASSAGGLNSPLHF.

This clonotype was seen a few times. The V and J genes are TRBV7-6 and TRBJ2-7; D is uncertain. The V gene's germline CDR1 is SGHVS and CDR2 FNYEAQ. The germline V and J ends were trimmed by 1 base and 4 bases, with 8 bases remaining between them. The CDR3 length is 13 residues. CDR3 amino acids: CASSLGGLYEQYF. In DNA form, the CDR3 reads TGTGCCAGCAGCTTAGGGGGTTTGTACGAGCAGTACTTC. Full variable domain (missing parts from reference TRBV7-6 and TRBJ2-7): GAGVSQSPRYKVTKRGQDVALRCDPISGHVSLYWYRQALGQGPEFLTYFNYEAQQDKSGLPNDRFSAERPEGSISTLTIQRTEQRDSAMYRCASSLGGLYEQYFGPGTRLTVT.

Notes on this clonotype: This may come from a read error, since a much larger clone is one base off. CDR3 DNA: TGTGCCAGCAGCCCTCAAGGGGCAGGGCCGAGTGAAAAACTGTTTTTT. Translated: CASSPQGAGPSEKLFF. The chain joins TRBV9 to TRBJ1-4, with D maybe TRBD1 (5 bases). The CDR3 runs to 16 residues. Germline assignment: CDR1 SGDLS and CDR2 YYNGEE. V lost 4 bases and J 7 bases, leaving 20 bases between the germline ends.

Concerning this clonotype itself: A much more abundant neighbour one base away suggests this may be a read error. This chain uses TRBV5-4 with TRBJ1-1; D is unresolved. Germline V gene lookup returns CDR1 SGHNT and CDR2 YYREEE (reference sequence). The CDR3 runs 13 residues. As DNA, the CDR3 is TGTGCCAGCACCTCTGCCAGCCGGACTGAAGCTCTCTTT. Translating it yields CASTSASRTEALF.

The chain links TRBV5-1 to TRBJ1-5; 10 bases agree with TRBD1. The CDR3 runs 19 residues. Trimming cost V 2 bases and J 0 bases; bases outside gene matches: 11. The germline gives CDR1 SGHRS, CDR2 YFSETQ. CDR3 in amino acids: CASSFKISGTGDSNQPQHF. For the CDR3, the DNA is TGCGCCAGCAGCTTCAAGATCTCCGGGACAGGGGATAGCAATCAGCCCCAGCATTTT.

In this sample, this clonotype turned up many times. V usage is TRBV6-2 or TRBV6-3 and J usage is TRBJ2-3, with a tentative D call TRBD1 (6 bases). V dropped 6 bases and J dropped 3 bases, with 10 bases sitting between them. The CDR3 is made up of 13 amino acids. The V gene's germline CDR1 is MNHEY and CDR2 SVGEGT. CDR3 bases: TGTGCCAGCAGGACAGGTATTACAGATACGCAGTATTTT. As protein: CASRTGITDTQYF.

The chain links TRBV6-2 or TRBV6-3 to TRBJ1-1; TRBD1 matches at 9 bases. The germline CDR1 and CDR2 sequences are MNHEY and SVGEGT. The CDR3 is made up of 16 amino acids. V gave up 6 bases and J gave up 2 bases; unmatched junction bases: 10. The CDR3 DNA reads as TGTGCCAGCAGACGACCTACAGGGGGCGAAAACACTGAAGCTTTCTTT. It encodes CASRRPTGGENTEAFF.